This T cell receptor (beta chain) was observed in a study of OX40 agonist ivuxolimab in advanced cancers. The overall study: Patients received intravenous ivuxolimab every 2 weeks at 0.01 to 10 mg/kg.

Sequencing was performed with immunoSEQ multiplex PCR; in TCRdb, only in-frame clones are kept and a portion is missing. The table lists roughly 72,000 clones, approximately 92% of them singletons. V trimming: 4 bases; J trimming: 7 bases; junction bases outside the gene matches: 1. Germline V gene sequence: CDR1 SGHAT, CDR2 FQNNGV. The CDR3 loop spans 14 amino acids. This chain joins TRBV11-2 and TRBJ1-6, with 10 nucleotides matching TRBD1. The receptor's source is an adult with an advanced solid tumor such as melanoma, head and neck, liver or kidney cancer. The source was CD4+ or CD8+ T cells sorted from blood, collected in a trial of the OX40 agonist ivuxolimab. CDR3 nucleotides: TGTGCCAGCAGCTGGGACAGGGGAAATTCACCCCTCCACTTT. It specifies CASSWDRGNSPLHF.